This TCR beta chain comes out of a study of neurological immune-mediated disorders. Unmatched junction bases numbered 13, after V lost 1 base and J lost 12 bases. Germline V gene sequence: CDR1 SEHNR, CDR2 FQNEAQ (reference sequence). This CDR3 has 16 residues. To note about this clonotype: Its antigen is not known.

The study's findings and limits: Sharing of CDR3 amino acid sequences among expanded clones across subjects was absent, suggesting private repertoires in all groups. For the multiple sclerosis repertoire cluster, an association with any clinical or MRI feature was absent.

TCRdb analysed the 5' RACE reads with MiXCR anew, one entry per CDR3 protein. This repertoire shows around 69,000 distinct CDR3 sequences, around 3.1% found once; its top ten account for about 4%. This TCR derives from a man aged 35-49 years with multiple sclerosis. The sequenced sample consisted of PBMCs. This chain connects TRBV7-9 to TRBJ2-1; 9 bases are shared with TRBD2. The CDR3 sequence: CASSLEAGIAGVVQFF. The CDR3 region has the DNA TGTGCCAGCAGCTTAGAGGCGGGAATAGCGGGAGTGGTGCAGTTCTTC.